This is a list of T cell receptor beta chains from one sample in a study of blood T cell repertoires in COVID-19. Data came from immunoSEQ multiplex PCR; TCRdb stores just in-frame clones and leaves some out. The data contain 200,000 to 250,000 clones, around 80% of them singletons. Sequences were obtained from PBMCs or T cells enriched from blood (not recorded which). The receptors come from a middle-aged woman with acute COVID-19. The CDR3 runs from the conserved cysteine through the conserved F or W. The order of the fields is V gene, CDR3 protein.

V: TRBV15; CDR3: CATSLREVQFF
V: TRBV6-5; CDR3: CASTPDRAYNSPLHF
V: TRBV27; CDR3: CASSLSTTSGGDTQYF
V: TRBV2; CDR3: CASRGNMGLEAFF
V: TRBV21-1; CDR3: CASSKEGDSGNTIYF
V: TRBV5-6; CDR3: CASSPFRDRGFQPQHF
V: TRBV29-1; CDR3: CSVAQYGYTF
V: TRBV7-2; CDR3: CASSLQDSLSGGYTF
V: TRBV15; CDR3: CATSTDRNYGYTF
V: TRBV5-1; CDR3: CASSLGRGPEAFF
V: TRBV24-1; CDR3: CATSEGRVNTEAFF
V: TRBV5-4; CDR3: CASSLTTGNTEAFF
V: TRBV28; CDR3: CASSLRSGGAFF
V: TRBV30; CDR3: CAWSVRGARGGYTF
V: TRBV5-8; CDR3: CASRKGPGQGASGANVLTF
V: TRBV11-2; CDR3: CASSQQGTNEKLFF